This T cell receptor (beta chain) was recorded in a study of vaccination effects on CD4 cells after COVID-19. Turning to the study itself: Sampling occurred a median 72 days post second dose, range 14 to 241.

On this clone itself: Its antigen is not identified.

Before sequencing took place, the ViraFEST assay used viral peptide pools to expand antigen-specific CD4+ T cells. Cells that had been cultured for 10 days were the source of isolated CD4+ T cells. Participants got two doses of BNT162b2 or mRNA-1273 vaccine. The data were produced by immunoSEQ multiplex PCR, yet TCRdb's version contains in-frame clones alone and is incomplete. The sample lists some 24,000 clones; around 77% were seen once. Germline V gives CDR1 PRHDT, CDR2 FYEKMQ (reference sequence). This CDR3 comprises 14 residues. V shed 3 bases and J shed 4 bases, with 12 bases lying between them.

The rearrangement uses TRBV13 and TRBJ2-5; possible D gene TRBD2, 6 bases. The sample in question was CD4+ T cells from PBMCs cultured with HCoV-NL63 spike peptides, obtained after COVID-19 vaccination. The TCR originated in a human donor who received a COVID-19 vaccine. This CDR3 reads CASSLGLARETQYF. The CDR3 DNA is TGTGCCAGCAGCTTGGGGCTAGCGCGAGAGACCCAGTACTTC.